These T cell receptor beta chains were read from a single sample in a study of vaccination and CD4 T cells after COVID-19. A single record per CDR3 protein comes from TCRdb applying MiXCR to the PCR reads. The sample consists of several thousand distinct CDR3 sequences, approximately 39% of them appearing once. Their target antigens are unknown. Material for sequencing was CD4+ T cells from blood, cultured in vitro. The receptors derive from a human donor in good health. The CDR3 runs from the conserved cysteine through the conserved F or W. A D gene is named only where the DNA matches it firmly. For some rows the clone size is stated as once, few or many, or as a class when expanded; others skip it.

v_gene	d_gene	abundance	j_gene	CDR3aa	CDR3nt
TRBV6-1	.	once	TRBJ1-3	CASSVGPGNTIYF	TGTGCCAGCAGTGTGGGCCCTGGAAACACCATATATTTT
TRBV5-1	.	.	TRBJ1-6	CASRRGYNSPLHF	TGCGCCAGCAGGAGGGGTTATAATTCACCCCTCCACTTT
TRBV2	.	few	TRBJ1-1	CASRPHGGLGNTEAFF	TGTGCCAGCAGACCCCATGGGGGGCTGGGGAACACTGAAGCTTTCTTT
TRBV7-9	.	.	TRBJ2-3	CASSEQGISTDTQYF	TGTGCCAGCAGCGAACAGGGAATCAGCACAGATACGCAGTATTTT
TRBV5-1	TRBD1	.	TRBJ2-7	CASSLASTGDYEQYF	TGCGCCAGCAGCTTGGCCAGTACAGGGGACTACGAGCAGTACTTC
TRBV5-1	.	.	TRBJ1-1	CASSVDGNTEAFF	TGCGCCAGCAGCGTAGACGGTAACACTGAAGCTTTCTTT
TRBV7-9	.	.	TRBJ1-6	CASSLDGRASPLHF	TGTGCCAGCAGCTTAGATGGCAGGGCCTCACCCCTCCACTTT
TRBV12-5	TRBD1	.	TRBJ1-2	CASASTGREGYTF	TGTGCTAGTGCTTCGACAGGGAGAGAAGGCTACACCTTC
TRBV10-3	.	few	TRBJ1-6	CAIQDGGDKSPLHF	TGTGCCATACAGGACGGGGGAGACAAATCACCCCTCCACTTT
TRBV6-5	TRBD1	.	TRBJ1-1	CASSSLGTGPTEAFF	TGTGCCAGCAGTTCCCTAGGGACAGGGCCCACTGAAGCTTTCTTT
TRBV30	.	.	TRBJ1-5	CAWSVQGLGNQPQHF	TGTGCCTGGAGTGTACAAGGGCTGGGGAATCAGCCCCAGCATTTT
TRBV7-2	.	.	TRBJ2-1	CASTYSGNNEQFF	TGTGCCAGCACCTATAGCGGAAACAATGAGCAGTTCTTC
TRBV19	.	once	TRBJ2-6	CASSPTGSSGANVLTF	TGTGCCAGTAGTCCAACAGGCAGCTCTGGGGCCAACGTCCTGACTTTC
TRBV10-3	.	.	TRBJ1-5	CAISESGGRNQPQHF	TGTGCCATCAGTGAGTCGGGCGGTCGCAATCAGCCCCAGCATTTT
TRBV5-1	TRBD1	.	TRBJ1-6	CVSSLQQGGNSPLHF	TGCGTCAGCAGCCTCCAACAGGGGGGTAATTCACCCCTCCACTTT
TRBV6-1	.	few	TRBJ1-2	CASREGNVPGGYTF	TGTGCCAGCAGAGAGGGTAACGTACCGGGTGGCTACACCTTC
TRBV11-1	.	.	TRBJ2-1	CASSPEGQTPYNEQFF	TGTGCCAGCAGCCCCGAGGGCCAGACCCCCTACAATGAGCAGTTCTTC
TRBV7-2	.	.	TRBJ2-5	CASSFNIGLQETQYF	TGTGCCAGCAGCTTCAATATCGGACTACAAGAGACCCAGTACTTC
TRBV30	.	.	TRBJ2-5	CAWSSRGETQYF	TGTGCCTGGTCTTCCCGGGGGGAGACCCAGTACTTC
TRBV6-5	TRBD1	once	TRBJ1-1	CASSLNQGGTEAFF	TGTGCCAGCAGTTTGAATCAGGGGGGCACTGAAGCTTTCTTT
TRBV4-2	TRBD1	.	TRBJ1-5	CASSQRTGGGQPQHF	TGTGCCAGCAGCCAGAGGACAGGGGGCGGTCAGCCCCAGCATTTT
TRBV27	.	.	TRBJ2-3	CASGNHRGGSSTDTQYF	TGTGCCAGCGGAAACCACAGGGGGGGGTCTAGCACAGATACGCAGTATTTT
TRBV19	.	.	TRBJ2-7	CASSRDQSYEQYF	TGTGCCAGTTCCCGGGACCAGTCCTACGAGCAGTACTTC
TRBV27	.	.	TRBJ2-1	CASMGPRQTAYNEQFF	TGTGCCAGCATGGGGCCCCGACAGACTGCCTACAATGAGCAGTTCTTC
TRBV27	.	.	TRBJ2-4	CASSPHQRVAKNIQYF	TGTGCCAGCAGTCCACACCAGAGGGTAGCCAAAAACATTCAGTACTTC
TRBV7-7	TRBD1	few	TRBJ2-3	CASSPRTGRGLGTQYF	TGTGCTAGCAGCCCCCGGACAGGGCGAGGGTTAGGCACGCAGTATTTT
TRBV6-1	.	few	TRBJ1-6	CASRRADNSPLHF	TGTGCCAGTCGCCGGGCAGATAATTCACCCCTCCACTTT
TRBV6-1	.	few	TRBJ1-1	CASRNRAGGNTEAFF	TGTGCCAGCAGGAACAGGGCCGGGGGGAACACTGAAGCTTTCTTT
TRBV6-4	TRBD2	.	TRBJ2-2	CASSGTSTGELFF	TGTGCCAGCAGTGGGACTAGCACCGGGGAGCTGTTTTTT
TRBV24-1	TRBD1	.	TRBJ2-1	CATSDFGTGVENEQFF	TGTGCCACCAGTGATTTCGGGACAGGGGTGGAAAATGAGCAGTTCTTC
TRBV24-1	.	medium-sized	TRBJ1-5	CATSDPGNQPQHF	TGTGCCACCAGTGACCCAGGGAATCAGCCCCAGCATTTT
TRBV29-1	.	.	TRBJ2-3	CSVEVELLTDTQYF	TGCAGCGTTGAAGTGGAACTGCTCACAGATACGCAGTATTTT
TRBV7-6	.	few	TRBJ1-4	CASSVGGTNEKLFF	TGTGCCAGCAGCGTAGGGGGGACTAATGAAAAACTGTTTTTT
TRBV27	.	.	TRBJ1-6	CASSLKGWDSPLHF	TGTGCCAGCAGTTTAAAGGGGTGGGATTCACCCCTCCACTTT
TRBV15	TRBD2	.	TRBJ2-2	CATGVTSGNTGELFF	TGTGCCACCGGGGTGACTAGCGGGAACACCGGGGAGCTGTTTTTT
TRBV28	.	.	TRBJ1-2	CASSFVARGYTF	TGTGCCAGCAGTTTTGTGGCGAGAGGCTACACCTTC
TRBV20-1	.	medium-sized	TRBJ2-5	CSARDPGPETQYF	TGCAGTGCTAGAGATCCAGGGCCGGAGACCCAGTACTTC
TRBV6-1	.	.	TRBJ1-4	CASSPGPNEKLFF	TGTGCCAGCAGCCCTGGCCCCAATGAAAAACTGTTTTTT
TRBV20-1	.	.	TRBJ2-1	CSAREPRDAYNEQFF	TGCAGTGCTAGAGAACCGCGGGACGCGTACAATGAGCAGTTCTTC
TRBV29-1	.	.	TRBJ1-5	CSVGQVGSNQPQHF	TGCAGCGTTGGACAGGTCGGAAGCAATCAGCCCCAGCATTTT
TRBV5-4	TRBD1	.	TRBJ1-6	CASSSQGRPGVPLHF	TGTGCCAGCAGTTCACAGGGGAGGCCTGGAGTACCCCTCCACTTT
TRBV7-9	.	.	TRBJ1-2	CASSLGWDGNYGYTF	TGTGCCAGCAGCTTAGGTTGGGACGGAAACTATGGCTACACCTTC
TRBV20-1	.	few	TRBJ1-1	CSARGLGGMNTEAFF	TGCAGTGCTAGAGGACTGGGAGGCATGAACACTGAAGCTTTCTTT
TRBV20-1	TRBD1	.	TRBJ1-2	CSASPGGISGYTF	TGCAGTGCTAGCCCAGGGGGCATCTCTGGCTACACCTTC
TRBV7-9	TRBD1	few	TRBJ1-1	CASLQAGQGNTEAFF	TGTGCCAGCCTCCAGGCGGGACAGGGGAACACTGAAGCTTTCTTT